This entry lists 25 T cell receptor beta chains sequenced from one sample in a study of blood T cell repertoires in COVID-19. Clones were read by immunoSEQ multiplex PCR, and TCRdb kept only the in-frame ones, dropping some. The sample comprises approximately 140,000 clones, around four fifths of which are singletons, and roughly 2.3% rests with the top ten. Sequences were obtained from peripheral blood. All receptors derive from a man in his 70s with acute or convalescent COVID-19.

This chain uses TRBV5-1 with TRBJ2-1; D remains unclear. Trimming left V 0 bases short and J 2 bases short, with 6 bases between. CDR3 size: 14 residues. The germline V gene encodes CDR1 SGHRS and CDR2 YFSETQ. The DNA for the CDR3 is TGCGCCAGCAGCTTGGCCCAGGCCTACAATGAGCAGTTCTTC. This sequence encodes CASSLAQAYNEQFF.

The rearrangement uses TRBV6-5 and TRBJ1-6, with TRBD1 identical over 7 bases. V shed 3 bases and J 7 bases; nucleotides not matched to a gene: 3. There are 14 residues in the CDR3. Germline V gene data show CDR1 as MNHEY and CDR2 as SVGAGI. CDR3 protein: CASSYRQGNSPLHF. As DNA, the CDR3 is TGTGCCAGCAGTTATAGACAGGGCAATTCACCCCTCCACTTT.

The chain uses TRBV5-4 and TRBJ2-1, with a possible D match to TRBD1 (5 bases). This CDR3 has 15 residues. Germline V gives CDR1 SGHNT, CDR2 YYREEE (reference sequence). Trimming stripped 0 bases from V and 8 bases from J, with 15 bases between. CDR3 protein: CASSLAGQGTHEQFF. The CDR3 DNA follows: TGTGCCAGCAGCTTGGCTGGCCAGGGCACGCATGAGCAGTTCTTC.

This clone was recorded once. The rearrangement uses TRBV7-3 and TRBJ2-5; 9 bases map to TRBD2. V shed 2 bases, J shed 5 bases, and the junction held 6 bases outside the gene matches. The V gene's germline CDR1 is SGHTA and CDR2 FQGTGA. The CDR3 contains 15 residues. The CDR3 DNA reads TGTGCCAGCAGCTTAGGCGGGGGGGCCATCGAGACCCAGTACTTC. It encodes CASSLGGGAIETQYF.

The V and J genes are TRBV6-5 and TRBJ1-6, with D maybe TRBD1 (6 bases). Germline V lookup: CDR1 MNHEY, CDR2 SVGAGI. This CDR3 region has 14 residues. V lost 6 bases and J lost 7, with 13 bases in between. CDR3 nucleotide sequence: TGTGCCAGCAGCTCGGGACACACCAATTCACCCCTCCACTTT. It codes for CASSSGHTNSPLHF.

This chain uses TRBV10-3 with TRBJ2-1; 7 positions match TRBD1. V trimming: 11 bases; J trimming: 0 bases; junction bases outside the gene matches: 13. The CDR3 covers 16 residues. Germline V CDR1 and CDR2: ENHRY, SYGVKD. CDR3 loop: CAASTGSVGSYNEQFF. The DNA for the CDR3 is TGTGCCGCCTCGACAGGGTCCGTCGGCTCCTACAATGAGCAGTTCTTC.

The chain employs TRBV23-1 and TRBJ2-7; 7 nucleotides line up with TRBD1. TRBV23-1 has ORF status, its function being uncertain. Unmatched junction bases numbered 4, after V lost 6 bases and J lost 2 bases. This CDR3 has 13 amino acids. CDR3 nucleotide sequence: TGCGCCAGCAGCGACAGGGTTCCCTACGAGCAGTACTTC. Its translation: CASSDRVPYEQYF.

This clone was found a few times. The V call is TRBV12-5, the J call TRBJ2-7; 9 nucleotides align to TRBD1. From germline, CDR1 is LGHNT and CDR2 FRNRAP. This CDR3 region has 15 residues. The trim removed 1 base at V and 3 bases at J, leaving 4 bases unmatched. CDR3 DNA sequence: TGTGCTAGTGGTTTGGCCGGACAGGGGATCTACGAGCAGTACTTC. This gives the protein CASGLAGQGIYEQYF.

The CDR3 coding sequence is TGTGCCAGCAGCTTAAGGGGGCCGGATACGCAGTATTTT. Translated, it gives CASSLRGPDTQYF. The chain combines TRBV7-3 with TRBJ2-3; D perhaps matches TRBD1 (6 bases). Trimming shortened V by 1 base and J by 6 bases, and 8 bases separated the two germline ends. The germline V gene encodes CDR1 SGHTA and CDR2 FQGTGA. The CDR3 totals 13 residues.

The chain joins TRBV5-4 to TRBJ1-6; 7 bases align to TRBD1. The CDR3 loop spans 15 amino acids. Germline values: CDR1 SGHNT, CDR2 YYREEE (reference sequence). Unmatched junction bases numbered 5, after V lost 3 bases and J lost 5 bases. The CDR3 loop is CASSWGTANNSPLHF. CDR3 sequence (DNA): TGTGCCAGCAGCTGGGGGACAGCCAATAATTCACCCCTCCACTTT.

V usage is TRBV18 and J usage is TRBJ1-5, with a possible D match to TRBD1 (6 bases). The germline V gene has CDR1 KGHSH and CDR2 LQKENI. The CDR3 is 12 amino acids. The germline V and J ends were trimmed by 4 bases and 5 bases, with 6 bases remaining between them. The CDR3 bases are TGTGCCAGCTCACAGGGGGATCAGCCCCAGCATTTT. It is translated as CASSQGDQPQHF.

The chain uses TRBV30 and TRBJ2-5; maybe TRBD1 (5 bases). The CDR3 length is 14 residues. CDR1 and CDR2 from the germline V gene are GTSNPN and SVGIG (reference sequence). V lost 3 bases, J lost 5 bases, and 16 bases lay in between. CDR3 protein: CAWSSGAVGETQYF. CDR3 coding DNA: TGTGCCTGGAGCTCTGGGGCGGTGGGGGAGACCCAGTACTTC. Full variable domain (missing parts from reference TRBV30 and TRBJ2-5): SQTIHQWPATLVQPVGSPLSLECTVEGTSNPNLYWYRQAAGRGLQLLFYSVGIGQISSEVPQNLSASRPQDRQFILSSKKLLLSDSGFYLCAWSSGAVGETQYFGPGTRLLVL.

This rearrangement joins TRBV5-4 to TRBJ2-7; tentatively, D is TRBD1 (6 bases). CDR3 length: 13 residues. The V end lost 3 bases, the J end lost 4 bases, and 11 bases lay between the germline ends. Germline CDR1 reads SGHNT; CDR2 reads YYREEE (reference sequence). The CDR3 DNA sequence: TGTGCCAGCAGCTGGGACACAGGGTACGAGCAGTACTTC. It translates to CASSWDTGYEQYF.

V gene TRBV7-8 combines with J gene TRBJ1-1, with 7 positions matching TRBD1. Trimming cost V 5 bases and J 6 bases; bases outside gene matches: 9. Germline-derived CDR1 and CDR2 are SGHVS and FQNEAQ. The CDR3 consists of 14 residues. The CDR3 is CASSDRERGAEAFF. The CDR3, as DNA: TGTGCCAGCAGCGACAGGGAAAGGGGTGCTGAAGCTTTCTTT.

The chain joins TRBV5-1 to TRBJ2-1; 11 positions match TRBD2. Germline values: CDR1 SGHRS, CDR2 YFSETQ. CDR3 length equals 16 residues. The J segment lost 8 bases and the V segment lost 4 bases, leaving 11 bases of the junction unmatched. CDR3 nucleotides: TGCGCCAGCAGCCCCGTGGGTAGCGGGGGGGCGGATGAGCAGTTCTTC. Protein product: CASSPVGSGGADEQFF.

In DNA, the CDR3 is TGTGCCAGCAGCGTTAGACAGGGGGATCAGCCCCAGCATTTT. It translates to CASSVRQGDQPQHF. V is TRBV7-6 and J is TRBJ1-5; 9 bases map to TRBD1. Per germline, CDR1 SGHVS and CDR2 FNYEAQ. V shed 5 bases and J 5 bases; nucleotides not matched to a gene: 4. This CDR3 is built from 14 residues. The complete variable domain, with remaining parts taken from reference TRBV7-6 and TRBJ1-5, reads GAGVSQSPRYKVTKRGQDVALRCDPISGHVSLYWYRQALGQGPEFLTYFNYEAQQDKSGLPNDRFSAERPEGSISTLTIQRTEQRDSAMYRCASSVRQGDQPQHFGDGTRLSIL.

The table lists this clone with a few counts. This rearrangement joins TRBV5-4 to TRBJ2-5; 7 nucleotides line up with TRBD2. In germline, CDR1 is SGHNT, CDR2 YYREEE (reference sequence). After removal of 6 bases from V and 4 bases from J, the junction contained 15 bases not matched to a gene. This CDR3 spans 16 amino acids. CDR3 in DNA: TGTGCCAGCACCCCTAAAGGGGCAGGCGGGGGAGAGACCCAGTACTTC. Its translation: CASTPKGAGGGETQYF.

The chain combines TRBV5-1 with TRBJ2-5; perhaps TRBD1 as D (6 bases). Germline V lookup: CDR1 SGHRS, CDR2 YFSETQ. Trimming left V 4 bases short and J 2 bases short, with 12 bases between. The CDR3 is 14 residues long. CDR3 DNA sequence: TGCGCCAGCAGCGGAAACAGGGTTCAAGAGACCCAGTACTTC. This sequence encodes CASSGNRVQETQYF.

This chain links TRBV14 with TRBJ2-3, with 7 positions matching TRBD2. In germline, CDR1 is SGHDN, CDR2 FVKESK. The CDR3 contains 14 residues. Trimming cost V 2 bases and J 6 bases; bases outside gene matches: 5. CDR3 nucleotide sequence: TGTGCCAGCAGCCAACCGGGACTAATGGATACGCAGTATTTT. Translation gives CASSQPGLMDTQYF.

The chain uses TRBV4-1 and TRBJ2-5; the D gene is possibly TRBD1 (5 bases). This CDR3 spans 15 amino acids. Looked up from germline, CDR1 is MGHRA and CDR2 is YSYEKL. The germline V and J ends were trimmed by 4 bases and 2 bases, with 14 bases remaining between them. The DNA of the CDR3 is TGCGCCAGCAGCCGGATAGGGGCGATACAAGAGACCCAGTACTTC. It is translated as CASSRIGAIQETQYF.

V is TRBV28 and J is TRBJ2-7; 10 positions agree with TRBD2. J gave up 6 bases and V 10 bases, and 15 bases lay outside the gene matches. This CDR3 is 15 amino acids long. CDR1 is MDHEN and CDR2 is SYDVKM in the germline V gene. CDR3 sequence: CATFSPSGSISEQYF. Here the CDR3 DNA reads TGTGCCACCTTCTCCCCTAGCGGGAGTATCAGCGAGCAGTACTTC. Looking up the rest from reference TRBV28 and TRBJ2-7 gives the full variable domain: DVKVTQSSRYLVKRTGEKVFLECVQDMDHENMFWYRQDPGLGLRLIYFSYDVKMKEKGDIPEGYSVSREKKERFSLILESASTNQTSMYLCATFSPSGSISEQYFGPGTRLTVT.

The chain recombines TRBV6-1 with TRBJ2-1; 10 bases match TRBD2. CDR3 length: 17 residues. Trimming cost V 3 bases and J 7 bases; bases outside gene matches: 12. Germline lookup yields CDR1 MNHNS and CDR2 SASEGT. The CDR3 DNA sequence: TGTGCCAGCAGTGACCTTGGTAGCGGGAGGCTACTAAATGAGCAGTTCTTC. Translation: CASSDLGSGRLLNEQFF.

The CDR3 region is CASSPRTGYQPQHF. The CDR3 nucleotides are TGTGCCAGCAGCCCGAGGACAGGCTATCAGCCCCAGCATTTT. J is TRBJ1-5 and V is TRBV7-2, with 7 bases lining up with TRBD1. Trimming took 5 bases from V and 5 from J; bases not matched to a gene: 6. CDR1 is SGHTA and CDR2 is FQGNSA in the germline V gene. CDR3 length: 14 amino acids. The full variable domain, its missing parts supplied by reference TRBV7-2 and TRBJ1-5, is GAGVSQSPSNKVTEKGKDVELRCDPISGHTALYWYRQSLGQGLEFLIYFQGNSAPDKSGLPSDRFSAERTGGSVSTLTIQRTQQEDSAVYLCASSPRTGYQPQHFGDGTRLSIL.

The chain employs TRBV12-2 and TRBJ2-7; TRBD1 is taken as the D call from the table, unchecked against the DNA. TRBV12-2 is marked as a pseudogene. The CDR3 length is 17 residues. CDR3 in amino acids: CASRLPGAQGLTYEQYF. CDR3 DNA: TGTGCAAGTCGCTTGCCCGGGGCCCAGGGGCTCACCTACGAGCAGTACTTC.

This chain joins TRBV9 and TRBJ2-7; 10 bases fit TRBD1. There are 16 residues in the CDR3. Germline loops: CDR1 SGDLS, CDR2 YYNGEE. Trimming removed 0 bases from V and 2 bases from J; junction bases left unmatched: 5. The CDR3 is CASSVVGTGATYEQYF. The CDR3 DNA sequence: TGTGCCAGCAGCGTAGTTGGGACAGGGGCCACCTACGAGCAGTACTTC.